This T cell receptor beta chain was captured in a study of cytomegalovirus exposure and HLA in healthy donors. Overall study context: A prior analysis found about 120 million unique TCR beta sequences from around 180 million T cells. Clustering assigned over 70% of the roughly 370 genotyped donors to the Caucasian-associated ancestry cluster. Broader study findings: There were several of the most significant clusters that appeared linked to common viral pathogens in a later analysis.

A word on this clone: No antigen is known for it.

Looked up from germline, CDR1 is MGHRA and CDR2 is YSYEKL. V gave up 3 bases and J gave up 0 bases; unmatched junction bases: 12. The CDR3 is 18 residues long. The PCR used 60 Vbeta and 13 Jbeta primers. The method was immunoSEQ multiplex PCR; TCRdb's version includes in-frame clones alone and lacks a portion of them. The repertoire holds about 140,000 clones, with 70% to 80% as singletons. The clonotype originates from a woman aged 18-35 years in good health and CMV-seropositive. Sequencing was performed on PBMCs. The chain uses TRBV4-1 and TRBJ1-1; 8 nucleotides align to TRBD1. CDR3 bases: TGCGCCAGCAGCCACCCACGAGACAGGGGTAACATGAACACTGAAGCTTTCTTT. Amino acid sequence: CASSHPRDRGNMNTEAFF.